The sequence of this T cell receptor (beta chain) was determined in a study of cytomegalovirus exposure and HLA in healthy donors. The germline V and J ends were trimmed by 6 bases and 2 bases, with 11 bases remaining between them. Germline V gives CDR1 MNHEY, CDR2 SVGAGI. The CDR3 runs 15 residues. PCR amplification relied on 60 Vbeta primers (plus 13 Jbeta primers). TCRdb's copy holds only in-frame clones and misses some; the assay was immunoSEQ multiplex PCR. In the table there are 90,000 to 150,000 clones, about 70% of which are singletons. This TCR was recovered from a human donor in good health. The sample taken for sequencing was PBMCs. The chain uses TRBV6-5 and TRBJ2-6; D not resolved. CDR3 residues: CASSPPSAGANVLTF. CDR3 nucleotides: TGTGCCAGCAGCCCGCCCAGCGCTGGGGCCAACGTCCTGACTTTC.